This T cell receptor beta chain was identified in a study of cytomegalovirus exposure and HLA in healthy donors. As to this clone: Its antigen is not known.

Sequenced by immunoSEQ multiplex PCR; TCRdb stores in-frame clones only, minus some. The sample has 300,000 to 450,000 clones, roughly 90% seen once. The donors belonged to the approximately 120-subject validation cohort, separate from the roughly 670-subject first cohort. Study-wide findings and caveats: Within the 130 or so validation repertoires, first-cohort TCR clusters tended to co-occur, according to a later analysis. Listed as cytomegalovirus-associated were 150 or so TCR beta chains.

Germline V CDR1 and CDR2: SGHVS, FNYEAQ. V lost 4 bases and J lost 5, with 11 bases in between. The CDR3 consists of 14 residues. The chain joins TRBV7-6 to TRBJ2-2, with a possible D match to TRBD2 (6 bases). The specimen was PBMCs. The receptor was isolated from a woman between 18 and 29 years old in good health and CMV-seronegative. This CDR3 reads CASSWVGGTGELFF. The CDR3 DNA follows: TGTGCCAGCAGCTGGGTTGGAGGGACCGGGGAGCTGTTTTTT.